This is a list of T cell receptor beta chains from one sample in a study of T-cell reconstitution after alpha-beta-depleted transplantation in children. One entry per CDR3 protein results from TCRdb running MiXCR on the PCR reads. Here the sample spans roughly 400,000 distinct CDR3 sequences, around 46% being singletons. The sequencing used PBMCs, collected before TCRalphabeta/CD19-depleted stem cell transplant. The receptors were sampled from a girl aged 2-15 years with aplastic anemia, due to receive a stem cell transplant. Both conserved end residues are part of each CDR3. The D gene is left open where the match is weak. Where a row states a size, it is once, few, many or the class of an expanded clone; other rows omit it.

.	16	TRBV10-1	few	TRBJ2-7	TGCGCCAGCAGTGAGACTCCCCGCAGGTTGTTCTACGAGCAGTACTTC	CASSETPRRLFYEQYF
.	14	TRBV28	.	TRBJ2-7	TGTGCCAGCAGTTTTGGGGCAAACTCCTACGAGCAGTACTTC	CASSFGANSYEQYF
.	15	TRBV12-3/TRBV12-4	many	TRBJ2-1	TGTGCCAGCAGTTTAGCCCCGAAGGGGTACACTGAGCAGTTCTTC	CASSLAPKGYTEQFF
.	12	TRBV5-1	.	TRBJ2-1	TGCGCCAGCACCCAGCAGGGGAATGAGCAGTTCTTC	CASTQQGNEQFF
.	12	TRBV12-1	.	TRBJ2-7	TGTGCCAGCAGCTTAGTAGATCCCGAGCAGTACTTC	CASSLVDPEQYF
.	16	TRBV5-1	.	TRBJ2-7	TGCGCCAGCAGCTTGGCCGCGACAGGCCCTCCCTACGAGCAGTACTTC	CASSLAATGPPYEQYF
TRBD2	15	TRBV20-1	.	TRBJ2-7	TGCAGTGCTAGGGCCGGGACTAGCGGTTCCTACGAGCAGTACTTC	CSARAGTSGSYEQYF
.	15	TRBV20-1	once	TRBJ2-4	TGCAGTGCTACCCCGCCTGGGACAATCAAAAACATTCAGTACTTC	CSATPPGTIKNIQYF
.	18	TRBV12-3/TRBV12-4	.	TRBJ2-3	TGTGCCAGCAGCAACTTTGGGGGGGGGGCTCGTAAGTCAGATACGCAGTATTTT	CASSNFGGGARKSDTQYF
.	15	TRBV18	.	TRBJ1-1	TGTGCCAGCTCACCTTCCGGGCGGGGGAGGACTGAAGCTTTCTTT	CASSPSGRGRTEAFF
.	13	TRBV28	.	TRBJ2-7	TGTGCCAGCAGTTTCGATGGATTCTACGAGCAGTACTTC	CASSFDGFYEQYF
TRBD1	15	TRBV6-2/TRBV6-3	few	TRBJ2-7	TGTGCCAGCAGAGACTGGGACAGGGCGGCGCACGAGCAGTACTTC	CASRDWDRAAHEQYF
TRBD2	15	TRBV10-3	.	TRBJ2-3	TGTGCCATTTCCGCGGGGGAATGGAGCACAGATACGCAGTATTTT	CAISAGEWSTDTQYF
.	15	TRBV12-3/TRBV12-4	many	TRBJ1-1	TGTGCCAGCAGGCCCACCGACGTCTTGAACACTGAAGCTTTCTTT	CASRPTDVLNTEAFF
TRBD2	19	TRBV20-1	few	TRBJ2-1	TGCAGTGCTAGTTTTCGGAGGGGACTAGCGGACTCCTACAATGAGCGGCAGTTCTTC	CSASFRRGLADSYNERQFF
.	12	TRBV5-1	.	TRBJ2-1	TGCGCCAGCAGCTTGGTAGGAATAGAGCAGTTCTTC	CASSLVGIEQFF
TRBD2	16	TRBV7-9	.	TRBJ2-3	TGTGCCAGCAGCCCGGGGGGAGCGGGGGGCACAGATACGCAGTATTTT	CASSPGGAGGTDTQYF
TRBD2	13	TRBV20-1	.	TRBJ2-5	TGCAGTGCTACGGGGGGGATGCAAGAGACCCAGTACTTC	CSATGGMQETQYF
.	16	TRBV6-2/TRBV6-3	few	TRBJ1-2	TGTGCCAGCAGAACCTTCGGGGCGGGAAAGAACTATGGCTACACCTTC	CASRTFGAGKNYGYTF
TRBD1	15	TRBV6-2/TRBV6-3	.	TRBJ2-2	TGTGCCAGCAGTTACATACGACAGGGCACCGGGGAGCTGTTTTTT	CASSYIRQGTGELFF
.	15	TRBV18	many	TRBJ1-4	TGTGCCAGCTCACCACCGCCACAGCCTAATGAAAAACTGTTTTTT	CASSPPPQPNEKLFF
.	16	TRBV15	.	TRBJ1-5	TGTGCCACCAGCAGAGATTTGGGGACATATAATCAGCCCCAGCATTTT	CATSRDLGTYNQPQHF
TRBD2	15	TRBV5-6	.	TRBJ2-7	TGTGCCAGCAGCTTGTTGGGACTACGCTCCTACGAGCAGTACTTC	CASSLLGLRSYEQYF
TRBD2	20	TRBV5-1	.	TRBJ2-1	TGCGCCAGCAGCAAAACCCGGGCACTAGCGGGAGTGCTGACCTACAATGAGCAGTTCTTC	CASSKTRALAGVLTYNEQFF
TRBD1	16	TRBV6-5	.	TRBJ1-4	TGTGCCAGCAGTTACGTGGGGACAGGGCGGGGAGAAAAACTGTTTTTT	CASSYVGTGRGEKLFF
.	15	TRBV18	.	TRBJ1-4	TGTGCCAGCTCACCACTAAACAGGGTTAATGAAAAACTGTTTTTT	CASSPLNRVNEKLFF
TRBD1	20	TRBV4-1	.	TRBJ1-1	TGCGCCAGCAGCCAAGACTTTAGGGACAGGGGGACCTCCTTGAACACTGAAGCTTTCTTT	CASSQDFRDRGTSLNTEAFF
.	13	TRBV12-3/TRBV12-4	few	TRBJ1-1	TGTGCCAGCACCCCTTACGGCCCCACTGAAGCTTTCTTT	CASTPYGPTEAFF
.	9	TRBV20-1	once	TRBJ2-5	TGCAGTGCCTGGGAGACCCAGTACTTC	CSAWETQYF
TRBD1	15	TRBV12-3/TRBV12-4	.	TRBJ1-5	TGTGCCAGCAGTTTTAACAGGGGTCGCAATCAGCCCCAGCATTTT	CASSFNRGRNQPQHF
.	17	TRBV7-9	few	TRBJ1-6	TGTGCCAGCAGCCCAGACAGTTTTAGCTCCTATAATTCACCCCTCCACTTT	CASSPDSFSSYNSPLHF
TRBD1	16	TRBV5-6	few	TRBJ2-2	TGTGCCAGCGCACCTATGGGGCAGGGGGACACCGGGGAGCTGTTTTTT	CASAPMGQGDTGELFF
TRBD1	14	TRBV27	many	TRBJ2-7	TGTGCCAGCATGGAGCCGGGACAGGGATCCGAGCAGTACTTC	CASMEPGQGSEQYF
.	14	TRBV29-1	.	TRBJ2-5	TGCAGCGTTGAATGGGTCATGTTCCAAGAGACCCAGTACTTC	CSVEWVMFQETQYF
.	15	TRBV7-3	many	TRBJ2-1	TGTGCCAGCAGCCCGAACTATCCGGGCTACAATGAGCAGTTCTTC	CASSPNYPGYNEQFF
.	17	TRBV2	many	TRBJ2-1	TGTGCCAGCAGTGAAGTGGACCCATCGAGCTCCTACAATGAGCAGTTCTTC	CASSEVDPSSSYNEQFF
.	15	TRBV4-1	few	TRBJ2-1	TGCGCCAGCAGCCAAGTGGCTAGAAGCGACAATGAGCAGTTCTTC	CASSQVARSDNEQFF
TRBD2	17	TRBV7-2	many	TRBJ2-2	TGTGCCAGCAGCCACGGACTAGCGGGGGGTAACACCGGGGAGCTGTTTTTT	CASSHGLAGGNTGELFF
.	14	TRBV5-1	many	TRBJ2-3	TGCGCCAGCCATGGAGGGTCTGGCACAGATACGCAGTATTTT	CASHGGSGTDTQYF
.	12	TRBV30	few	TRBJ1-6	TGTGCCTGGACCCCTGGTGGTTCACCCCTCCACTTT	CAWTPGGSPLHF
.	14	TRBV18	once	TRBJ1-1	TGTGCCAGCTCACCACCGCAGCCGGGAGATGAAGCTTTCTTT	CASSPPQPGDEAFF
.	12	TRBV29-1	.	TRBJ2-3	TGCAGCGTTGAAGCCCAAACAGATACGCAGTATTTT	CSVEAQTDTQYF